This T cell receptor (beta chain) was recorded in a study of regulatory T cells in long-lasting Graves disease (dated by TCRdb to about 2021). At the level of the whole study: Patients with newly diagnosed Graves' disease had been on antithyroid drugs for under 3 months. Peripheral blood TCR sequencing and RNA sequencing compared persistent Graves' disease patients with newly diagnosed Graves' disease patients. The study was conducted in China and was registered as a clinical trial. TCR sequencing covered some 13 persistent and some 20 newly diagnosed Graves' disease patients, approximately 33 samples in total. What the work shows at the level of the full study, not this receptor alone: Sequencing and analysis were restricted to the TCR beta chain. Persistent Graves' disease patients showed lower TCR Shannon entropy and fewer highly expanded clones than newly diagnosed patients, suggesting clonal expansion. A larger number of public clonotypes was shared among persistent patients (approximately 3,000) than among newly diagnosed patients (roughly 1,000). Persistent disease showed preferential use of TRBV28, TRBJ1-2 and TRBJ2-5, whereas newly diagnosed disease favored TRBV20-1 and TRBJ2-1. Because the primary lesion, thyroid tissue, could not be accessed, the study looked at peripheral blood alone. The authors noted that the small sample size was a limitation that may lower accuracy.

Receptors were amplified or captured by multiplex PCR. TCRdb names Illumina HiSeq 4000 as the instrument used. iRepertoire HTBI primers and Arm-PCR amplification of CDR3 regions were used to construct TCR beta libraries. Before sequencing, the PCR products underwent gel purification. The published analysis was carried out like this. Across samples, 55 to 80 TRBV and roughly 15 TRBJ segments were identified and used for gene usage analysis of CDR3 amino acid clonotypes. COPE and FqMerger were used to merge filtered high-quality paired reads into contigs. Contigs were aligned with BLAST to IMGT TRBV, TRBD and TRBJ reference genes, and CDR3 was defined per IMGT. Any clonotype with a frequency above 0.1% was counted as a highly expanded clone. Shannon entropy served as the measure of repertoire diversity, while the Gini coefficient captured V-J evenness. A clonotype was considered public if more than one individual shared it. Using fastp at Q25 and MiXCR, TCRdb reprocessed the public reads and kept productive beta chains. Rows are combined by CDR3 protein, so each entry shows the most common genes and DNA. TCRdb, not the authors, supplied the V and J calls. The sample table shows hundreds of thousands of distinct CDR3 sequences, and 16% are seen once. Approximately 20% of the sample lies in the top ten.

From a lookup of the germline V gene, CDR1 and CDR2 are MNHNS and SASEGT. CDR3 length: 14 amino acids, cysteine to phenylalanine. CDR3 DNA is the only sequence kept; it has 42 bases, read in frame from the first base. Unmatched junction bases come to 1, with V trimmed by 6 bases and J by 0 bases. The time point label here, explained by the study, means: newly diagnosed GD, antithyroid drugs for less than 3 months. RNA was extracted from PBMCs in TRIzol for both TCR sequencing and RNA sequencing. The diagnosis of Graves' disease followed American Thyroid Association guidelines. The patients came from an endocrinology department in Xi'an, China. Each patient gave around 9.2 milliliters of peripheral blood, collected in an EDTA anticoagulant tube. Ficoll Paque Plus density gradient separation was used to isolate PBMCs, and no further T cell sorting was done. An Agilent 2100 Bioanalyzer and agarose gel were used to check RNA quality, and a NanoDrop 2000 was used to measure RNA concentration.

Worth noting for this clonotype: Its antigen is currently not known. No qualities accompany the bases; no much larger clone lies one base away.

Separately, the same data were catalogued under a study of T cells in Graves' hyperthyroidism and ophthalmopathy. The second study's paper adds: A patient counted as having stable Graves' hyperthyroidism if no progression to ophthalmopathy occurred over 18 months of follow-up. The hyperthyroidism patients were between 18 and 65 years old and newly diagnosed, with a disease duration of less than 2 months. Any patient with an uncontrolled infection, another autoimmune disease, pregnancy or lactation was excluded. Clinical symptoms, serum thyroxine and TRAb, thyroid ultrasound, and orbital computed tomography formed the basis for the diagnoses. The first round of RT-PCR for the TCR CDR3 was performed with the HTBI primer set and the Qiagen OneStep RT-PCR kit. Most expanded thyroid clonotypes (frequency above 0.001) were also detected in blood, a finding suggesting that blood repertoires may reflect thyroid immune responses. A 13 V-J signature model separated ophthalmopathy from stable hyperthyroidism, with roughly 88% sensitivity and 81.08% specificity in cross-validation and 80%/75% in testing. In validation, the model predicted progression to ophthalmopathy with 65% to 71% sensitivity and around 72% specificity, a median of about six months before onset. A discovery cohort of approximately 100 patients, roughly 43 with Graves' ophthalmopathy and 57 with stable Graves' hyperthyroidism, was used to find distinguishing TCR V-J signatures. Prospective prediction of ophthalmopathy was tested in an independent validation cohort of fewer than 20 hyperthyroidism patients and some 17 patients who later progressed to ophthalmopathy. The roughly 94 discovery patients were randomly split 7:3 into training and test sets. Thyroid tissue and blood T-cell repertoires from several Graves' hyperthyroidism patients were also compared in the study. After sampling, hyperthyroidism patients received methimazole starting at 30 mg daily, and ophthalmopathy patients received high-dose intravenous methylprednisolone. The libraries were constructed in a second round of multiplex PCR and then size-selected and purified. The libraries were sequenced on an Illumina HiSeq2000 using paired-end 100 bp reads. SOAPnuke was used to process the raw data, removing reads that contained adapters or uncalled bases, had a mean Phred below 15, or lacked an exact match to the constant primer or identifier. COPE v1.2.5 was used to merge the high-quality paired reads, and each unique nucleotide sequence was defined as a clonotype. Clonotypes were aligned to IMGT TRBV, TRBD and TRBJ reference segments using MiTCR v1.1. The analysis was restricted to V-J combinations with a frequency above 0.0001, which together covered approximately 99% of the repertoires. A TCS score was defined as the ratio of F50 (clonal expansion) to E x V (chaos), with BLOSUM62-based TCRdist applied between CDR3 peptides within each V-J. Welch's t-statistics and random forest reduced fewer than 550 V-J features to 13, which were used in a naive Bayes classifier (R e1071). No statistical method was used to set the sample size in advance, and investigators knew the group allocation. TCR Vbeta CDR3 sequencing of roughly 140 peripheral blood samples (roughly 43 ophthalmopathy, some 75 hyperthyroidism and roughly 17 progressor patients) is reported in the paper.

The sample was peripheral blood mononuclear cells (PBMCs), taken at new diagnosis, from a patient treated with antithyroid drugs. The chain couples TRBV6-1 to TRBJ1-3, and 8 junction bases match TRBD1. The receptor comes from a woman between 25 and 40 years old with Graves disease. Donor details come from another sample of the same person, matched by shared clones. CDR3 region: CASSGQGSGNTIYF. In nucleotide form, the sequence is TGTGCCAGCAGCGGACAGGGCTCTGGAAACACCATATATTTT.